The present TCR beta chain was sequenced within a study of shared clonotypes between healthy human individuals. Germline V lookup: CDR1 MNHEY, CDR2 SMNVEV (reference sequence). The CDR3 extends over 14 amino acids. The V end was cut by 4 bases, the J end by 5 bases, with 14 bases between. Overall study results and limits: Naive subsets generally had larger estimated richness than memory subsets.

Concerning this clone itself: Its antigen is currently unknown.

Clones were sequenced by immunoSEQ multiplex PCR, and TCRdb holds only the in-frame ones, with some missing. This sample has roughly 2.2 million clones, with 92% found just once. The authors divided CD4+ cells into CD45RA+ naive and CD45RA-negative memory subsets. This receptor was taken from a man between 18 and 29 years old in good health. Some clones in this sample may be carry-over from other donors' samples. The rearrangement uses TRBV27 and TRBJ2-5; tentatively, D is TRBD1 (6 bases). The sequenced sample consisted of naive CD4+ T cells from PBMCs. Subset meaning: CD45RA+ positively selected. The CDR3 DNA sequence: TGTGCCAGCAGTTCCACAGGGTCGGGTGAGACCCAGTACTTC. Its translation: CASSSTGSGETQYF.